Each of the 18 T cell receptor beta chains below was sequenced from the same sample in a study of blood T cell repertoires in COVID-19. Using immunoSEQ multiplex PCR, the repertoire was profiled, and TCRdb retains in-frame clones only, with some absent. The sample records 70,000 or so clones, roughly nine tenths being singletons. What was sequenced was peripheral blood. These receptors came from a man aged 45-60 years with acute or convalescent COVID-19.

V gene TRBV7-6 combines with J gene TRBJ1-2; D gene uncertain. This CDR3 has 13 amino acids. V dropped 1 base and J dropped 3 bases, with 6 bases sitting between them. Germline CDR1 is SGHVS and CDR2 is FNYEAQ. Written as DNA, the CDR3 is TGTGCCAGCAGCTTAGGAGGTGACTATGGCTACACCTTC. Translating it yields CASSLGGDYGYTF.

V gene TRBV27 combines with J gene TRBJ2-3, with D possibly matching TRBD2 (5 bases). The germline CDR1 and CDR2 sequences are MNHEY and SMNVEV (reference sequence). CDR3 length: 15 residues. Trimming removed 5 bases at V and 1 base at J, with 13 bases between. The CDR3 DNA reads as TGTGCCAGCAGTCCCTTGGCGGGCCGCACAGATACGCAGTATTTT. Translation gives CASSPLAGRTDTQYF.

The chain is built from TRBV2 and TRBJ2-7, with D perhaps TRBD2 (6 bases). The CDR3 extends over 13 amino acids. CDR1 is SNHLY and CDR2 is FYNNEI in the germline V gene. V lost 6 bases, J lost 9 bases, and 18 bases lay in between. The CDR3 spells CASRPTERGVQYV. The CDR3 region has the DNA TGTGCCAGCAGACCGACCGAGCGCGGGGTGCAGTACGTC.

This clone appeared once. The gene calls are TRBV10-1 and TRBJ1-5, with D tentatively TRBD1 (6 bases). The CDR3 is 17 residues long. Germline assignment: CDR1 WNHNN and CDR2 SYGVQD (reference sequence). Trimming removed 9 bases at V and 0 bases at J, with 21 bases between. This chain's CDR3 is CASSSITTGYSNQPQHF. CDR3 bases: TGCGCCAGTAGTTCTATAACAACAGGGTATAGCAATCAGCCCCAGCATTTT.

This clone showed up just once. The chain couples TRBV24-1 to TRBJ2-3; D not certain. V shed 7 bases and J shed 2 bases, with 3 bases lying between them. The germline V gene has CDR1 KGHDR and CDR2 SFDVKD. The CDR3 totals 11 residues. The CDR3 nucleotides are TGTGCCACCAGCGTCACAGATACGCAGTATTTT. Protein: CATSVTDTQYF.

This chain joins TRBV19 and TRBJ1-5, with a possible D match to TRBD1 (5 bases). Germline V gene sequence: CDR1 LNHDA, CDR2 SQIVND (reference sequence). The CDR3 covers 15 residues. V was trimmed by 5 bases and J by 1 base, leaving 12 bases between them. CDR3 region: CASSPGVWSNQPQHF. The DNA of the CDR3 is TGTGCCAGTAGTCCGGGGGTTTGGAGCAATCAGCCCCAGCATTTT.

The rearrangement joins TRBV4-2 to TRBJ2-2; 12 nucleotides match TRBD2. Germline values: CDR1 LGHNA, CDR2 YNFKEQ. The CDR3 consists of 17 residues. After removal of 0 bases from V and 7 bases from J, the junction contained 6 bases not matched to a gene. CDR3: CASSQDNLAGGYGELFF. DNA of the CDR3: TGTGCCAGCAGCCAAGACAATCTAGCGGGGGGGTACGGGGAGCTGTTTTTT.

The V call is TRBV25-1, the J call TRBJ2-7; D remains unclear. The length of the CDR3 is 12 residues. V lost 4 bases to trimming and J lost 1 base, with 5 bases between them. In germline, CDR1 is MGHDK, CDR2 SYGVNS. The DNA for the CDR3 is TGTGCCAGCAGTGGAGATTCCTACGAGCAGTACGTC. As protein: CASSGDSYEQYV.

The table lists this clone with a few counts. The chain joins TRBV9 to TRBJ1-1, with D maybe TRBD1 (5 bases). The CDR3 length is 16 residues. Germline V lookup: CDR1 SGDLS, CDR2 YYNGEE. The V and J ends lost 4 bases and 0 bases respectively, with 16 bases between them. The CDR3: CASSSSREVVNTEAFF. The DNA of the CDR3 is TGTGCCAGCAGCTCAAGCAGGGAAGTAGTGAACACTGAAGCTTTCTTT.

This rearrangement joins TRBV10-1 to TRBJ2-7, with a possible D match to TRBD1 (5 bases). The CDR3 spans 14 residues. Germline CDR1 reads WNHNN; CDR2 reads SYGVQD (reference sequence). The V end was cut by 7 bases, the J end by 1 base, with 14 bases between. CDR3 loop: CASTLRTISYEQYF. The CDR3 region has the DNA TGCGCCAGCACCCTACGGACAATTTCCTACGAGCAGTACTTC.

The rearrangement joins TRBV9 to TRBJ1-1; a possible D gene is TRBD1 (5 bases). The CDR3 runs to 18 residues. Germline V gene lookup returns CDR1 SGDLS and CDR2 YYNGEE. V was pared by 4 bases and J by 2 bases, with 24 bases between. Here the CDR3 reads CASSPARTNAAVNTEAFF. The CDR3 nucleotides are TGTGCCAGCAGCCCCGCTAGGACAAACGCCGCGGTTAACACTGAAGCTTTCTTT.

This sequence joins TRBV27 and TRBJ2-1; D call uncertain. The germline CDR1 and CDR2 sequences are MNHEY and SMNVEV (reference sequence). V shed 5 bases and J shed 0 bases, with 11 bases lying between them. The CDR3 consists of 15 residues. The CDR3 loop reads CASSPRASSYNEQFF. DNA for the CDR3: TGTGCCAGCAGTCCCCGCGCGAGCTCCTACAATGAGCAGTTCTTC.

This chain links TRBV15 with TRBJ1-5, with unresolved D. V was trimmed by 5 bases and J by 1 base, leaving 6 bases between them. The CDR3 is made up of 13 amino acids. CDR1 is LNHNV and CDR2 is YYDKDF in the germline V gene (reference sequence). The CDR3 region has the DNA TGTGCCACCAGCGGGCAGAGCAATCAGCCCCAGCATTTT. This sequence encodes CATSGQSNQPQHF.

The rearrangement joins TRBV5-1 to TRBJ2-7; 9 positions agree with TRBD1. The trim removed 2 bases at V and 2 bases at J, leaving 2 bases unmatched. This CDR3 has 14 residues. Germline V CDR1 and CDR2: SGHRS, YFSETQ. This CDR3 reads CASSLQGATYEQYF. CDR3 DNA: TGCGCCAGCAGCTTACAGGGGGCTACCTACGAGCAGTACTTC. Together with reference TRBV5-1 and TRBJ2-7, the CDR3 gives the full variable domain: KAGVTQTPRYLIKTRGQQVTLSCSPISGHRSVSWYQQTPGQGLQFLFEYFSETQRNKGNFPGRFSGRQFSNSRSEMNVSTLELGDSALYLCASSLQGATYEQYFGPGTRLTVT.

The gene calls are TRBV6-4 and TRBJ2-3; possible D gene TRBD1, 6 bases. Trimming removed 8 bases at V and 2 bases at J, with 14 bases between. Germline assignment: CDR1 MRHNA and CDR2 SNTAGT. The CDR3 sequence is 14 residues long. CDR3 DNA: TGTGCCAGCCGAAGCGAGGGGGTCACAGATACGCAGTATTTT. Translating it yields CASRSEGVTDTQYF.

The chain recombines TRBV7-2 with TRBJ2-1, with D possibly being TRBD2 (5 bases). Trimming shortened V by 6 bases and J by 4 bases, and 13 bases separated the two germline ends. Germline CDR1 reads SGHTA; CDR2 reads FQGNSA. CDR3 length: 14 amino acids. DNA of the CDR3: TGTGCCAGCAGACCGGACTGGGCTTACAATGAGCAGTTCTTC. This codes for CASRPDWAYNEQFF.

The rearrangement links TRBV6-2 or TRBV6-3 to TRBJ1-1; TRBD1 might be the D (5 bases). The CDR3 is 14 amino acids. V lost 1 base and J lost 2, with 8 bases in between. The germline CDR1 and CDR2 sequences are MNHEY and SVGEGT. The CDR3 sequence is CASSYYRRNTEAFF. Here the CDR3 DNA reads TGTGCCAGCAGTTACTACAGGAGAAACACTGAAGCTTTCTTT.

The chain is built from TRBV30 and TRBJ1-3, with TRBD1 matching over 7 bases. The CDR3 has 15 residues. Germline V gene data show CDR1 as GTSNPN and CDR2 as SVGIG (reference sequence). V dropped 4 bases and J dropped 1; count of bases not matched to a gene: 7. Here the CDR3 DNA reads TGTGCCTGGACCCGGACAGGAAGTTCTGGAAACACCATATATTTT. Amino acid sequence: CAWTRTGSSGNTIYF.